The 9 T cell receptor beta chains below were found in one sample sequenced in a study of graft-versus-host responses after intestinal transplantation (dated by TCRdb to about 2021). These receptors have no identified antigens. The time point label corresponds to: cells obtained before transplantation from donor or recipient. The method was the immunoSEQ multiplex PCR assay. TCRdb retrieved this table from immuneACCESS and kept in-frame rearrangements only. Not all clones are present; in checked studies, unresolved V genes account for under half, and no reason is known for the remainder. The sample records around 110,000 clones, approximately 86% of which are singletons. The ten biggest clones cover about 0.75% of the sample. The sequenced sample was unstimulated CD4+ T cells sorted from spleen or lymph node cells, obtained before transplant. Source of these receptors: a human donor who was the organ donor for an intestinal transplant.

The DNA for the CDR3 is TGTGCCAGCACTGGGTATGCAGGAGTCTCCTACGAGCAGTACTTC. This encodes CASTGYAGVSYEQYF. This chain uses TRBV25-1 with TRBJ2-7; D is uncertain. V shed 7 bases and J shed 0 bases, with 16 bases lying between them. The CDR3 sequence is 15 residues long. Looked up from germline, CDR1 is MGHDK and CDR2 is SYGVNS.

CDR3: CATLPGLAGRGGEWEQFF. CDR3 DNA sequence: TGTGCCACACTGCCGGGACTAGCGGGAAGGGGGGGGGAGTGGGAGCAGTTCTTC. V and J are TRBV15 and TRBJ2-1, with 13 bases lining up with TRBD2. The CDR3 length is 18 residues. Trimming took 9 bases from V and 10 from J; bases not matched to a gene: 21. In germline, CDR1 is LNHNV, CDR2 YYDKDF (reference sequence).

The chain combines TRBV6-1 with TRBJ1-3, with D tentatively TRBD1 (5 bases). The length of the CDR3 is 13 residues. Germline loops: CDR1 MNHNS, CDR2 SASEGT. The germline V and J ends were trimmed by 5 bases and 8 bases, with 13 bases remaining between them. CDR3 nucleotides: TGTGCCAGCAGTTTAACGAGGGGAGACACCATATATTTT. It specifies CASSLTRGDTIYF.

The V gene is TRBV5-6, the J gene TRBJ1-1; 11 bases are a match to TRBD1. Germline V CDR1 and CDR2: SGHDT, YYEEEE. CDR3 size: 15 residues. V shed 0 bases and J 4 bases; nucleotides not matched to a gene: 2. The CDR3: CASSLAGTGGTEAFF. CDR3 coding DNA: TGTGCCAGCAGCTTGGCAGGGACAGGGGGCACTGAAGCTTTCTTT.

The chain has TRBV5-1 and TRBJ1-2; 7 bases fit TRBD1. This CDR3 has 14 residues. Germline V gene data show CDR1 as SGHRS and CDR2 as YFSETQ. V dropped 0 bases and J dropped 4; count of bases not matched to a gene: 3. For the CDR3, the DNA is TGCGCCAGCAGCTTGGGGGACAGTATCTATGGCTACACCTTC. This sequence encodes CASSLGDSIYGYTF.

V is TRBV5-1 and J is TRBJ1-1, with 7 bases that match TRBD1. Per the germline V gene, CDR1 is SGHRS and CDR2 is YFSETQ. The CDR3 extends over 15 amino acids. The ends lost 4 bases at V and 4 bases at J; junction bases unmatched: 10. The CDR3 DNA reads TGCGCCAGCAGCCTATCGTCGACAGGGTCCACTGAAGCTTTCTTT. Translated, it gives CASSLSSTGSTEAFF.

This chain uses TRBV18 with TRBJ1-3; D not resolved. The germline gives CDR1 KGHSH, CDR2 LQKENI. V lost 2 bases and J 4 bases, leaving 9 bases between the germline ends. The CDR3 runs to 14 residues. CDR3 coding DNA: TGTGCCAGCTCACCAACAAGACCCGGAAACACCATATATTTT. It encodes CASSPTRPGNTIYF.

The rearrangement joins TRBV5-4 to TRBJ1-1; D ambiguous. The CDR3 consists of 13 residues. V gave up 4 bases and J gave up 2 bases, with 9 bases separating them. Germline V lookup: CDR1 SGHNT, CDR2 YYREEE (reference sequence). The CDR3: CASSPGLNTEAFF. CDR3 sequence (DNA): TGTGCCAGCAGCCCCGGGCTTAACACTGAAGCTTTCTTT.

The chain has TRBV11-3 and TRBJ1-4, with 12 bases lining up with TRBD1. CDR1 is SGHNT, CDR2 YENEEA, per germline. This CDR3 contains 15 residues. The V gene end was trimmed by 5 bases and the J gene end by 7 bases; junction bases not matched to a gene: 5. CDR3 sequence (DNA): TGTGCCAGCAGCCCCCGGGGACAGGGGGCTGAAAAACTGTTTTTT. Translating it yields CASSPRGQGAEKLFF. The full variable domain, with the rest looked up from reference TRBV11-3 and TRBJ1-4, is EAGVVQSPRYKIIEKKQPVAFWCNPISGHNTLYWYLQNLGQGPELLIRYENEEAVDDSQLPKDRFSAERLKGVDSTLKIQPAELGDSAVYLCASSPRGQGAEKLFFGSGTQLSVL.